This TCR beta chain was recorded in a study of T cell responses to AZD1222 COVID-19 vaccine. A word on this clone: Its matching antigen is unknown.

Here immunoSEQ multiplex PCR was the method, and the copy in TCRdb shows in-frame clones only, minus some. The data contain around 170,000 clones, 88% of them singletons. Germline assignment: CDR1 SSHAT and CDR2 FNYEAQ (reference sequence). V lost 5 bases and J 0 bases, leaving 8 bases between the germline ends. The CDR3 is 14 residues long. General study findings and limits: Repertoires were collected only later (after the peak T cell response had occurred). Spike was spanned by vaccine-associated CD4 TCRs, with dominance at 160-218 and 743-854. Increased Spike-specific TCR breadth and depth were observed after two AZD1222 doses. Donors, mostly white British, included more females; clonal diversity was possibly underestimated.

The sample here was peripheral blood, taken 28 days after the second AZD1222 dose. The J gene is TRBJ2-1, the V gene TRBV7-7, with D perhaps being TRBD1 or TRBD2 (5 bases each). The receptor comes from an adult who received the AZD1222 COVID-19 vaccine. The CDR3 loop reads CASSPGSSYNEQFF. CDR3 nucleotides: TGTGCCAGCAGCCCAGGGAGCTCCTACAATGAGCAGTTCTTC.